In its sample, the clone carrying this TCR beta chain was seen once. Antigen unknown. The source of the sample is a study of cytomegalovirus exposure and HLA in healthy donors. Study results and caveats: In a later analysis, HLA-C alleles had the fewest associated TCRs, DRB1 alleles the most. The availability of immune exposure information extended only to CMV serostatus.

Germline V gene lookup returns CDR1 PRHDT and CDR2 FYEKMQ (reference sequence). The CDR3 is 15 amino acids. Trimming took 4 bases from V and 1 from J, leaving 13 bases between them. The PCR was carried out with 60 Vbeta primers and 13 Jbeta primers. Data came from immunoSEQ multiplex PCR; TCRdb stores just in-frame clones and leaves some out. The table lists almost 200,000 clones, around 79% of them singletons. Healthy bone marrow donors made up the donors. The chain links TRBV13 to TRBJ2-5; tentatively, D is TRBD1 (6 bases). The specimen was PBMCs. This TCR came from a male donor in good health and CMV-seropositive. In nucleotides, the CDR3 is TGTGCCAGCAGCTACCGGACAGACTTCCAAGAGACCCAGTACTTC. Translating gives CASSYRTDFQETQYF.